These T cell receptor beta chains were read from a single sample in a study of TIL therapy for anti-PD-1-resistant metastatic lung cancer. This table comes from immunoSEQ multiplex PCR, and its TCRdb copy is limited to in-frame clones, with some not included. This table holds around 100,000 clones, 65% found once. This specimen consisted of tumor tissue, obtained at baseline. Receptors originate from a person aged 25-80 years with non-small cell lung cancer. The CDR3 runs from the conserved cysteine through the conserved F or W. The order of the fields is D gene, clone size, V gene, J gene, CDR3 protein, CDR3 DNA. D genes are given only for firm matches. Size values are once, few and many counts, or a class for expanded clones, and some rows have none.

TRBD2,-,TRBV18,TRBJ2-7,CASSPERGVYEQYF,TGTGCCAGCTCACCAGAGCGGGGGGTCTACGAGCAGTACTTC
-,-,TRBV13,TRBJ2-7,CASSPRGGVTYEQYF,TGTGCCAGCAGCCCGAGGGGGGGAGTCACCTACGAGCAGTACTTC
-,-,TRBV7-9,TRBJ2-5,CASSLDWGLETQYF,TGTGCCAGCAGCTTAGATTGGGGGCTGGAGACCCAGTACTTC
-,-,TRBV11-2,TRBJ2-7,CASGSLGITTYEQYF,TGTGCCAGCGGATCGCTGGGGATTACAACCTACGAGCAGTACTTC
TRBD1,few,TRBV4-1,TRBJ1-4,CASSPPQGASNEKLFF,TGCGCCAGCAGCCCTCCTCAGGGGGCGTCTAATGAAAAACTGTTTTTT
-,-,TRBV11-3,TRBJ1-5,CASSMQRARDSNQPQHF,TGTGCCAGCAGCATGCAGAGGGCAAGGGACAGCAATCAGCCCCAGCATTTT
-,few,TRBV29-1,TRBJ1-2,CSAHQSEGYTF,TGCAGCGCCCATCAGTCGGAGGGCTACACCTTC
TRBD2,-,TRBV7-3,TRBJ2-2,CASSQTSTTGELFF,TGTGCCAGCAGCCAGACTAGCACCACCGGGGAGCTGTTTTTT
-,many,TRBV7-9,TRBJ1-5,CASSLGGGMGQPQHF,TGTGCCAGCAGCTTAGGAGGAGGGATGGGGCAGCCCCAGCATTTT
-,-,TRBV10-1,TRBJ2-2,CASSFSLTQLLFNTGELFF,TGCGCCAGCAGTTTCTCTTTGACTCAACTCCTCTTTAACACCGGGGAGCTGTTTTTT
TRBD2,-,TRBV5-5,TRBJ2-1,CASGTVVSSGTSYNEQFF,TGTGCCAGCGGAACCGTCGTGTCTAGCGGGACTTCCTACAATGAGCAGTTCTTC
-,-,TRBV5-1,TRBJ1-1,CASWQYPSEAFF,TGCGCCAGTTGGCAATACCCCAGTGAAGCTTTCTTT
TRBD2,-,TRBV28,TRBJ2-1,CASSPWGGNEQFF,TGTGCCAGCAGTCCGTGGGGGGGAAATGAGCAGTTCTTC
-,-,TRBV9,TRBJ1-1,CASSSDGLNTEAFF,TGTGCCAGCAGCTCAGATGGACTGAACACTGAAGCTTTCTTT
TRBD1,once,TRBV28,TRBJ2-5,CASSKRGTGVETQYF,TGTGCCAGCAGCAAGAGGGGAACAGGGGTGGAGACCCAGTACTTC
-,-,TRBV7-9,TRBJ2-7,CASSLQGGEQYF,TGTGCCAGCAGCTTACAAGGGGGTGAGCAGTACTTC
-,once,TRBV7-3,TRBJ2-3,CASTPGGSNTQYF,TGTGCCAGCACCCCCGGCGGTAGCAATACGCAGTATTTT
-,-,TRBV15,TRBJ2-3,CATSLTVTDTQYF,TGTGCCACCAGCCTGACAGTCACAGATACGCAGTATTTT
TRBD2,-,TRBV3-1/TRBV3-2,TRBJ2-6,CASSQAGGGANVLTF,TGTGCCAGCAGTCAAGCGGGGGGCGGGGCCAACGTCCTGACTTTC
-,-,TRBV5-4,TRBJ2-5,CASSIQETQYF,TGTGCCAGCAGCATCCAAGAGACCCAGTACTTC
-,-,TRBV9,TRBJ1-6,CASSVEAGKSPLHF,TGTGCCAGCAGCGTGGAGGCGGGTAAGTCACCCCTCCACTTT
TRBD2,few,TRBV4-3,TRBJ2-5,CASSRLAGEETQYF,TGCGCCAGCAGCCGTCTAGCGGGGGAAGAGACCCAGTACTTC
TRBD2,few,TRBV7-3,TRBJ2-2,CASSSLAGYPNTGELFF,TGTGCCAGCAGCTCACTAGCGGGCTATCCGAACACCGGGGAGCTGTTTTTT
TRBD1,-,TRBV13,TRBJ2-5,CASSPRDRAGTQYF,TGTGCCAGCAGCCCCCGGGACAGGGCTGGGACCCAGTACTTC
TRBD1,-,TRBV29-1,TRBJ2-2,CSVVAAGGRTGELFF,TGCAGCGTTGTAGCGGCAGGGGGCCGGACCGGGGAGCTGTTTTTT
TRBD2,-,TRBV7-3,TRBJ2-1,CASSYTGGDNEQFF,TGTGCCAGCAGCTACACCGGGGGGGACAATGAGCAGTTCTTC
-,-,TRBV27,TRBJ2-3,CASRRKVITSTDTQYF,TGTGCCAGCAGACGAAAGGTCATTACTAGCACAGATACGCAGTATTTT
-,few,TRBV7-8,TRBJ1-5,CASSLSQIYQPQHF,TGTGCCAGCAGCTTGAGTCAGATTTATCAGCCCCAGCATTTT
-,once,TRBV4-2,TRBJ1-4,CASSQNRAGNEKLFF,TGTGCCAGCAGCCAAAACCGGGCCGGGAATGAAAAACTGTTTTTT
-,-,TRBV29-1,TRBJ1-2,CSVDVPGLEVGYTF,TGCAGCGTTGACGTGCCGGGTCTCGAGGTTGGCTACACCTTC
TRBD2,-,TRBV7-2,TRBJ2-7,CASSLGLADTYEQYF,TGTGCCAGCAGCTTAGGGCTAGCGGATACCTACGAGCAGTACTTC
TRBD1,-,TRBV18,TRBJ1-5,CASSEQGINQPQHF,TGTGCCAGCTCGGAACAGGGGATTAATCAGCCCCAGCATTTT
TRBD2,-,TRBV29-1,TRBJ2-3,CSLLRGGTDTQYF,TGCAGCTTACTGCGGGGGGGCACAGATACGCAGTATTTT
-,-,TRBV28,TRBJ1-2,CASSTDLYGYTF,TGTGCCAGCAGCACGGACTTATATGGCTACACCTTC
TRBD1,-,TRBV28,TRBJ1-5,CASGTEVSNQPQHF,TGTGCTTCCGGGACAGAAGTTAGCAATCAGCCCCAGCATTTT
-,-,TRBV24-1,TRBJ2-2,CATSVGIGELFF,TGTGCCACCAGTGTGGGTATCGGGGAGCTGTTTTTT
-,-,TRBV11-2,TRBJ1-6,CASSLDWGSPLHF,TGTGCCAGCAGCTTAGATTGGGGTTCACCCCTCCACTTT
TRBD1,once,TRBV11-2,TRBJ2-1,CASSLVTPGQGGPDEQFF,TGTGCCAGCAGCTTAGTGACCCCGGGACAGGGAGGGCCTGATGAGCAGTTCTTC
-,-,TRBV29-1,TRBJ2-7,CSVEVRAYEQYF,TGCAGCGTTGAGGTCAGGGCCTACGAGCAGTACTTC
-,-,TRBV27,TRBJ2-1,CASSLWNTRVLQFF,TGTGCCAGCAGTTTATGGAATACCCGGGTTTTGCAGTTCTTC
TRBD1,-,TRBV11-2,TRBJ1-3,CASSLGQGNTIYF,TGTGCCAGCAGCCTGGGACAGGGAAACACCATATATTTT
TRBD1,-,TRBV7-8,TRBJ2-7,CASSLLEQGTYEQYF,TGTGCCAGCAGCCTTCTGGAACAGGGGACCTACGAGCAGTACTTC
TRBD2,few,TRBV7-2,TRBJ2-7,CASSLGRLAGVRPYEQYF,TGTGCCAGCAGCTTAGGCCGACTAGCGGGAGTGCGCCCCTACGAGCAGTACTTC
-,-,TRBV7-2,TRBJ2-6,CASSLVPRMGSGANVLTF,TGTGCCAGCAGCTTAGTCCCGAGGATGGGATCTGGGGCCAACGTCCTGACTTTC
-,-,TRBV28,TRBJ1-4,CATETGEKLFF,TGTGCCACCGAAACAGGGGAAAAACTGTTTTTT
TRBD1,-,TRBV19,TRBJ1-6,CASSPGGSYNSPLHF,TGTGCCAGTAGCCCAGGGGGCTCCTATAATTCACCCCTCCACTTT
TRBD2,-,TRBV27,TRBJ2-7,CASRPSGTYEQYF,TGTGCCAGTCGCCCCAGCGGGACCTACGAGCAGTACTTC
TRBD2,few,TRBV11-2,TRBJ2-7,CASSWTSGGTTREQYF,TGTGCCAGCAGCTGGACTAGCGGAGGGACAACGCGCGAGCAGTACTTC
-,few,TRBV7-9,TRBJ1-5,CASSRDGLNQPQHF,TGTGCCAGCAGCCGGGACGGACTCAATCAGCCCCAGCATTTT
TRBD2,-,TRBV28,TRBJ2-1,CASKRDYNEQFF,TGTGCCAGCAAGCGGGACTACAATGAGCAGTTCTTC
-,-,TRBV28,TRBJ1-1,CASRDRNTEAFF,TGTGCCAGCCGAGACAGGAACACTGAAGCTTTCTTT
TRBD1,-,TRBV6-6,TRBJ1-6,CASSRDRANSPLHF,TGTGCCAGCAGTCGGGACAGGGCAAATTCACCCCTCCACTTT
-,-,TRBV2,TRBJ2-5,CASSESGVETQYF,TGTGCCAGCAGTGAATCAGGGGTTGAGACCCAGTACTTC
-,-,TRBV6-1,TRBJ1-5,CASSEALQTKSIQPQHF,TGTGCCAGCAGTGAAGCGCTTCAAACAAAGAGCATTCAGCCCCAGCATTTT